Each of the 20 T cell receptor beta chains below was sequenced from the same sample in a study of tumor and adjacent non-tumor tissue in lung cancer. This sample's RNA came from whole unsorted tissue. A modified ARM-PCR protocol with three rounds of nested PCR amplified TCRbeta. Each CDR3 protein gets one entry after TCRdb re-called the multiplex PCR reads with MiXCR. The data show around 99,000 distinct CDR3 sequences, roughly 75% seen once. Material: lung tumor tissue. The receptors were gathered from a woman aged 55 to 70 with non-small cell lung cancer.

About this clonotype: A read error may account for a junction end that differs from germline. This chain uses TRBV12-3 or TRBV12-4 with TRBJ2-6; TRBD1 matches at 8 bases. This CDR3 region has 18 residues. CDR3 in amino acids: CAGTPNTGGSTGANVQTF. For the CDR3, the DNA is TGTGCCGGCACCCCTAATACAGGGGGATCTACTGGGGCCAACGTCCAGACTTTC.

In its sample, this clonotype was seen a few times. A junction boundary mismatches the germline segment, possibly from a read error. V and J are TRBV20-1 and TRBJ1-5; 7 bases are shared with TRBD1. This CDR3 contains 19 residues. CDR1 is DFQATT, CDR2 SNEGSKA, per germline (reference sequence). The CDR3 reads CSARDITAGGSASNQSQHF. The DNA of the CDR3 is TGCAGTGCTAGAGATATAACGGCAGGGGGTTCGGCTAGCAATCAGTCCCAGCATTTT.

As to this clonotype: This is likely a read error, given that the CDR3 carries no conserved phenylalanine or tryptophan at its end. The chain carries TRBV11-2 and TRBJ1-1; D is uncertain. From germline, CDR1 is SGHAT and CDR2 FQNNGV. The CDR3 is 13 residues long. V was pared by 8 bases and J by 7 bases, with 17 bases between. The CDR3 spells CASGSSPGNEAFY. The CDR3 DNA follows: TGTGCCAGCGGCTCTTCGCCCGGGAATGAAGCTTTCTAT.

The chain employs TRBV4-3 and TRBJ1-4; a possible D gene is TRBD1 (5 bases). The CDR3 covers 17 residues. Germline loops: CDR1 LGHNA, CDR2 YSLEER. The chain's CDR3 is CTSSQPGRGRGNEKLFF. The CDR3 DNA reads as TGCACTAGCAGCCAACCCGGACGGGGCAGAGGCAATGAAAAACTGTTTTTT.

As regards this clonotype: At one boundary the junction diverges from the germline segment, which might be a read error. This chain joins TRBV6-2 or TRBV6-3 and TRBJ2-6; D may be TRBD1 (5 bases). The germline V gene has CDR1 MNHEY and CDR2 SVGEGT. CDR3 length: 16 residues. This chain's CDR3 is CASKGSTTSVANVLTF. The CDR3 DNA reads as TGTGCCAGCAAGGGGTCTACAACCTCTGTGGCCAACGTCCTAACTTTC.

With regard to this clonotype: In this CDR3 the conserved last residue, phenylalanine or tryptophan, is missing, so a read error is likely. The gene calls are TRBV20-1 and TRBJ2-2; D unresolved. Germline V lookup: CDR1 DFQATT, CDR2 SNEGSKA (reference sequence). The CDR3 loop spans 13 amino acids. V shed 6 bases and J shed 7 bases, with 15 bases lying between them. The CDR3 bases are TGCAGTGCCCTCGACCGTTTCATCGGGGAGCTGTTTTCT. Amino acids: CSALDRFIGELFS.

As concerns this clonotype: An end of the junction differs from the germline gene, which may be a read error. The chain uses TRBV5-4 and TRBJ2-5, with D possibly TRBD1 on 7 matching bases. This CDR3 region has 15 residues. The germline V gene has CDR1 SGHNT and CDR2 YYREEE (reference sequence). The CDR3 reads CASSKGGGERESQYF. In nucleotides, the CDR3 is TGTGCCAGCAGCAAAGGAGGGGGCGAGAGGGAGAGCCAGTACTTC.

This clonotype showed up just once. The junction departs from the called germline gene at one end, perhaps through a read error. This rearrangement joins TRBV11-2 to TRBJ2-7, with D perhaps matching TRBD2 (7 bases). CDR1 SGHAT and CDR2 FQNNGV come from the germline V gene. CDR3 size: 16 residues. DNA of the CDR3: TGTGCCAGCATCTGGGGGGTTGGGGGAGGGGGTTACGAGGAGTACTTC. Translating it yields CASIWGVGGGGYEEYF. The entire variable domain, with the rest obtained from reference TRBV11-2 and TRBJ2-7, is as follows: EAGVAQSPRYKIIEKRQSVAFWCNPISGHATLYWYQQILGQGPKLLIQFQNNGVVDDSQLPKDRFSAERLKGVDSTLKIQPAKLEDSAVYLCASIWGVGGGGYEEYFGPGTRLTVT.

The V call is TRBV6-5, the J call TRBJ2-7; tentatively, D is TRBD2 (6 bases). Per the germline V gene, CDR1 is MNHEY and CDR2 is SVGAGI. The V and J ends lost 5 bases and 4 bases respectively, with 18 bases between them. The CDR3 is 15 amino acids. CDR3 sequence reads: CASSKEGTEGYEQYF. The CDR3 nucleotides read TGTGCCAGCAGTAAGGAGGGGACCGAAGGGTACGAGCAGTACTTC.

Notes on this clonotype: Germline is not matched at one junction end, which may reflect a read error. The chain carries TRBV11-2 and TRBJ1-3; unclear D gene. Germline lookup yields CDR1 SGHAT and CDR2 FQNNGV. The CDR3 is made up of 15 amino acids. This CDR3 is CASREAVNSGNIIYF. The CDR3 nucleotides are TGTGCCAGCAGGGAGGCAGTCAACTCTGGAAACATCATATATTTT.

The chain has TRBV11-2 and TRBJ1-2; 7 nucleotides align to TRBD1. From germline, CDR1 is SGHAT and CDR2 FQNNGV. The trim removed 5 bases at V and 7 bases at J, leaving 7 bases unmatched. This CDR3 comprises 13 residues. CDR3 coding DNA: TGTGCCAGCAGCATTACAGGGGCCTCTGGCTACACCTTC. Protein sequence: CASSITGASGYTF.

The count of this clonotype is one. This chain joins TRBV28 and TRBJ2-1, with TRBD2 matching over 11 bases. CDR3 length: 16 amino acids. The germline V gene encodes CDR1 MDHEN and CDR2 SYDVKM. After removal of 8 bases from V and 4 bases from J, the junction contained 10 bases not matched to a gene. CDR3 DNA: TGTGCCAGCCGTTCTAGCGGGAGGCCCTCATACAATGAGCAGTTCTTC. Its translation: CASRSSGRPSYNEQFF.

Concerning this clonotype: This may be a read error, as it is one base from a much larger clone. The V gene is TRBV20-1, the J gene TRBJ1-6; perhaps TRBD1 as D (5 bases). CDR1 and CDR2 from the germline V gene are DFQATT and SNEGSKA (reference sequence). CDR3 size: 17 residues. Trimming cost V 1 base and J 10 bases, with 23 bases left between them. CDR3 nucleotides: TGCAGTGCTAGAGGTACGTTGCGATCGGGGGAGGGGTCACCCCTCCACTTT. It yields the protein CSARGTLRSGEGSPLHF.

In the case of this clonotype: This may be a read error, as it is one base from a much larger clone. V is TRBV6-2 or TRBV6-3 and J is TRBJ2-7; no clear D. Germline V CDR1 and CDR2: MNHEY, SVGEGT. Trimming shortened V by 7 bases and J by 1 base, and 17 bases separated the two germline ends. The CDR3 runs to 15 residues. The CDR3 sequence: CASNTAARGSYEQYF. CDR3 in DNA: TGTGCCAGCAACACCGCGGCCCGCGGTTCCTACGAGCAGTACTTC.

As concerns this clonotype: A junction boundary mismatches the germline segment, possibly from a read error. This chain links TRBV10-2 with TRBJ2-7; tentatively, D is TRBD2 (6 bases). This CDR3 spans 13 amino acids. The germline V gene has CDR1 WSHSY and CDR2 SAAADI. CDR3 loop: CASSEERAYEQYF. The CDR3, as DNA: TGCGCTAGCAGTGAGGAGCGGGCCTACGAGCAGTACTTC.

This clonotype showed up many times. The chain recombines TRBV9 with TRBJ2-3; the D is unclear. The V end was cut by 2 bases, the J end by 0 bases, with 10 bases between. Germline V lookup: CDR1 SGDLS, CDR2 YYNGEE. This CDR3 comprises 15 residues. Here the CDR3 DNA reads TGTGCCAGCAGCGTTTCGGGTTCTAGCACAGATACGCAGTATTTT. This gives the protein CASSVSGSSTDTQYF.

Turning to this clonotype: A read error may be the cause here, since a much bigger clone is one base away. The chain links TRBV28 to TRBJ2-2; D possibly matches TRBD1 or TRBD2 (6 bases each). CDR1 is MDHEN and CDR2 is SYDVKM in the germline V gene. The CDR3 runs 16 residues. In DNA form, the CDR3 reads TGTGCCAGCCCCCCTAGGGGGGCTGGGAACACCGGGGATCTGTTTTTT. Translated, it gives CASPPRGAGNTGDLFF.

With regard to this clonotype: One junction end disagrees with the germline gene, perhaps due to a read error. CDR3 in amino acids: CASSYVSSGSYEQYF. The CDR3 nucleotides read TGTGCCAGCAGCTACGTGAGTAGCGGGAGCTACGAGCAGTACTTT. The chain uses TRBV11-2 and TRBJ2-7; 9 positions agree with TRBD2. From germline, CDR1 is SGHAT and CDR2 FQNNGV. The length of the CDR3 is 15 residues.

As for this clonotype: The junction shows a germline mismatch at one end, possibly a read error. The chain recombines TRBV11-2 with TRBJ2-2, with D possibly being TRBD2 (5 bases). The CDR3 spans 14 residues. Germline CDR1 and CDR2: SGHAT and FQNNGV. For the CDR3, the DNA is TGTACCAGCAGGAGAGTAGGAGGCACCGGGAAGCTGTTTTTT. It specifies CTSRRVGGTGKLFF.

The CDR3, as DNA: TGTGCCAGCACTGCGGGGGGGCTGGGGGAGACCCAGTACTTC. It is translated as CASTAGGLGETQYF. This chain links TRBV5-8 with TRBJ2-5; TRBD2 agrees at 9 bases. This CDR3 has 14 residues. The ends lost 6 bases at V and 5 bases at J; junction bases unmatched: 8. Germline loops: CDR1 SGHTS, CDR2 YDEGEE.